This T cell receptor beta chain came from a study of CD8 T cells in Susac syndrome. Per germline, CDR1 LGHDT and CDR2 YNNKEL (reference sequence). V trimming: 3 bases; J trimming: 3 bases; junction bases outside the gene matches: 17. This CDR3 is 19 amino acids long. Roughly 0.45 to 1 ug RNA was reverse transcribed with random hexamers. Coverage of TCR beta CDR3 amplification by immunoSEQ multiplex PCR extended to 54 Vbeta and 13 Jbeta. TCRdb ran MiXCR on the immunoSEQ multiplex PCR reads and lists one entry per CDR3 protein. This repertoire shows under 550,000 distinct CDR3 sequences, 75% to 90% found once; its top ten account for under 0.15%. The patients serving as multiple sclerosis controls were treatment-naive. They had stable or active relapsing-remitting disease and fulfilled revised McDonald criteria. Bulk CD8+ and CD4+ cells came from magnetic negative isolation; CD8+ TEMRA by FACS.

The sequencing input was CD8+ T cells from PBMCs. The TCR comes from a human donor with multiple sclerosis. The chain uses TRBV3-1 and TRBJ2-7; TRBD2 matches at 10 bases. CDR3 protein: CASSHGFEVAASGSYEQYF. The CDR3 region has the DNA TGTGCCAGCAGCCATGGGTTCGAGGTCGCGGCTAGCGGGAGCTACGAGCAGTACTTC.